These 7 T cell receptor beta chains came from one sample sequenced in a study of T-cell memory formation after mild COVID-19. TCRdb reprocessed the 5' RACE reads with MiXCR, giving one entry per CDR3 protein. The sample has hundreds of thousands of distinct CDR3 sequences, roughly 20% seen once. The material sequenced was PBMCs or a T cell subset sorted from them (not recorded which). All receptors derive from an adult woman who had mild COVID-19 (a few samples of this study predate the infection). Cell type and time point are not known.

This clonotype was seen a handful of times. The V and J genes are TRBV12-3 or TRBV12-4 and TRBJ1-1; maybe TRBD1 (6 bases). The V end lost 1 base, the J end lost 6 bases, and 9 bases lay between the germline ends. This CDR3 spans 13 amino acids. This CDR3 is CASSLGDKAEAFF. The CDR3 nucleotides read TGTGCCAGCAGTTTAGGGGACAAGGCTGAAGCTTTCTTT.

This clonotype came up a few times. The chain has TRBV20-1 and TRBJ2-3, with unresolved D. The CDR3 runs 15 residues. Germline CDR1 reads DFQATT; CDR2 reads SNEGSKA (reference sequence). Trimming pared 0 bases from V and 4 bases from J, leaving 14 bases between. The DNA for the CDR3 is TGCAGTGCTAGAGATAGGGTGTTAATGGCAGATACGCAGTATTTT. Translating it yields CSARDRVLMADTQYF.

The chain carries TRBV24-1 and TRBJ2-1; D remains unclear. Germline V gene lookup returns CDR1 KGHDR and CDR2 SFDVKD. The V end was cut by 5 bases, the J end by 8 bases, with 9 bases between. The CDR3 consists of 12 residues. CDR3 nucleotides: TGTGCCACCAGTGTCAACCTAGATGAGCAGTTCTTC. This gives the protein CATSVNLDEQFF.

The chain joins TRBV29-1 to TRBJ2-4; TRBD1 agrees at 7 bases. V gave up 4 bases and J gave up 0 bases; unmatched junction bases: 0. This CDR3 contains 13 residues. CDR1 SQVTM and CDR2 ANQGSEA come from the germline V gene. The CDR3: CSVGQGAKNIQYF. DNA for the CDR3: TGCAGCGTTGGACAGGGAGCCAAAAACATTCAGTACTTC.

This clonotype was observed many times. The chain links TRBV6-2 or TRBV6-3 to TRBJ2-7; 11 positions match TRBD1. CDR1 is MNHEY, CDR2 SVGEGT, per germline. The CDR3 is 15 residues long. V lost 4 bases to trimming and J lost 5 bases; unmatched junction nucleotides: 7. The CDR3 protein is CASSSMGTGGHEQYF. The CDR3 nucleotides are TGTGCCAGCAGTTCCATGGGGACAGGGGGACACGAGCAGTACTTC.

This chain connects TRBV5-1 to TRBJ2-3; D gene uncertain. Trimming removed 3 bases from V and 2 bases from J, with 10 bases in between. CDR1 SGHRS and CDR2 YFSETQ come from the germline V gene. CDR3 length: 14 amino acids. CDR3 protein: CASSSPAITDTQYF. The CDR3 coding sequence is TGCGCCAGCAGCTCTCCGGCCATCACAGATACGCAGTATTTT.

This chain links TRBV11-3 with TRBJ1-1, with D maybe TRBD1 (5 bases). Trimming shortened V by 3 bases and J by 1 base, and 9 bases separated the two germline ends. Germline V CDR1 and CDR2: SGHNT, YENEEA. The CDR3 covers 14 residues. CDR3 sequence (DNA): TGTGCCAGCAGCTTCAGGGAGGCGAACACTGAAGCTTTCTTT. It translates to CASSFREANTEAFF.